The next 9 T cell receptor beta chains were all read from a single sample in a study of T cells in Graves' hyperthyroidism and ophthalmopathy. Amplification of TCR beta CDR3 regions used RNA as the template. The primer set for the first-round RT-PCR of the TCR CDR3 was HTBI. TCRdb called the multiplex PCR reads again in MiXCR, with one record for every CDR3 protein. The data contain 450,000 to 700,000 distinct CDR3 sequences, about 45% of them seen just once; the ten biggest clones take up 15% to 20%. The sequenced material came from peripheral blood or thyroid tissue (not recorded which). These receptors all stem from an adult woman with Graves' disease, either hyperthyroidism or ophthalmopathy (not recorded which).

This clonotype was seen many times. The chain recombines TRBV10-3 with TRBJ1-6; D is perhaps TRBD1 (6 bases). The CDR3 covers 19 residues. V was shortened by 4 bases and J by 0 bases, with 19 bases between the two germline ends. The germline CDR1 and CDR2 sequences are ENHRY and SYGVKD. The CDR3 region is CAISAQGRPTSSYNSPLHF. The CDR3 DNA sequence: TGTGCCATCAGTGCGCAGGGGAGACCAACGAGCTCCTATAATTCACCCCTCCACTTT.

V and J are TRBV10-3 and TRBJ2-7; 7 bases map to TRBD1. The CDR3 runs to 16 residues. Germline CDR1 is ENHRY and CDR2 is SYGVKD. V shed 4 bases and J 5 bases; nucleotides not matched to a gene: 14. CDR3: CAISGSSRGQLDEQYF. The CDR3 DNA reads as TGTGCCATCAGTGGATCTAGCAGGGGACAGCTAGACGAGCAGTACTTC.

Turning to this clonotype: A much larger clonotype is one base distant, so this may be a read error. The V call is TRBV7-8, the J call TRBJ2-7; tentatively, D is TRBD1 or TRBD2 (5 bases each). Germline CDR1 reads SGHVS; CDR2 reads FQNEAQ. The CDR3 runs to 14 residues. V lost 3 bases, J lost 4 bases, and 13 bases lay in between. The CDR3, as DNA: TGTGCCAGCAGCTTGGGGCAGGAGCGGTACGAGCAGTACTTC. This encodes CASSLGQERYEQYF.

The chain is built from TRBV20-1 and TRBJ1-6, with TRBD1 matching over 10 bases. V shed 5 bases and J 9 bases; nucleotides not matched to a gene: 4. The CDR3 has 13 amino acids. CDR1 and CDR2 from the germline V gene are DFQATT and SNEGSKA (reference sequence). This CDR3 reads CSAGGQGISPLHF. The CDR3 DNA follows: TGCAGTGCTGGGGGACAGGGGATTTCACCCCTCCACTTT.

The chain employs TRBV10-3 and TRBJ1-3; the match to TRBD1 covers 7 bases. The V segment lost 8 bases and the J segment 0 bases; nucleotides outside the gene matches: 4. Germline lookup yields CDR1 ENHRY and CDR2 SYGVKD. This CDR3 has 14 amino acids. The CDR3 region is CAIGGTVSGNTIYF. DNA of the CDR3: TGTGCCATCGGGGGGACAGTCTCTGGAAACACCATATATTTT.

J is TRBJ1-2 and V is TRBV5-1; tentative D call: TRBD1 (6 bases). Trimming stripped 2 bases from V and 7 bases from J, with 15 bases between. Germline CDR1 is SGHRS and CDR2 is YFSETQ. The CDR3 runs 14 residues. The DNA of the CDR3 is TGCGCCAGCAGCTTTAACGGACAGATTTCTGGCTACACCTTC. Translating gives CASSFNGQISGYTF.

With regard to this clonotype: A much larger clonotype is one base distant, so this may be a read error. The CDR3 DNA sequence: TGTGCCAGCGGCGTGGGACAGGGCCACAATTCACCCCTCCACTTT. As protein: CASGVGQGHNSPLHF. This sequence joins TRBV5-4 and TRBJ1-6; 9 bases agree with TRBD1. J was trimmed by 7 bases and V by 7 bases; bases with no gene match: 9. Germline CDR1 reads SGHNT; CDR2 reads YYREEE (reference sequence). The length of the CDR3 is 15 residues.

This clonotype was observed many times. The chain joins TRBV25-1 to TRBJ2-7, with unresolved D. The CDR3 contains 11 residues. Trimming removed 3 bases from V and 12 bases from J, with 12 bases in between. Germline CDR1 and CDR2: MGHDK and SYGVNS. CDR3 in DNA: TGTGCCAGCAGTGACAGAATCGTGCGGTACTTC. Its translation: CASSDRIVRYF.

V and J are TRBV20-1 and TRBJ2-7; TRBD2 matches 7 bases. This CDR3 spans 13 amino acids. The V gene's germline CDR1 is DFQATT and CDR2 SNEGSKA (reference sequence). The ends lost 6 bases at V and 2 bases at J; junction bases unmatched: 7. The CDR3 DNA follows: TGCAGTGCGTTGCGGGGGAACACCTACGAGCAGTACTTC. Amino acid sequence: CSALRGNTYEQYF.